These 3 T cell receptor beta chains were sequenced from one sample in a study of blood T cell repertoires in COVID-19. Repertoires were generated with immunoSEQ multiplex PCR, while TCRdb's copy carries only in-frame clones and drops some. The table lists about 130,000 clones, roughly four fifths of them singletons. Sequenced material: peripheral blood. These receptors were obtained from a woman over 75 with acute or convalescent COVID-19.

V gene TRBV29-1 combines with J gene TRBJ1-2; D remains unclear. This CDR3 region has 14 residues. Per germline, CDR1 SQVTM and CDR2 ANQGSEA. V lost 3 bases to trimming and J lost 4 bases, with 15 bases between them. DNA for the CDR3: TGCAGCGTTGAGGTTGGGAGGACTTTCTATGGCTACACCTTC. Protein product: CSVEVGRTFYGYTF.

This chain links TRBV1 with TRBJ2-7; whether TRBD2, the table's D call, matches the DNA was not checked. TRBV1 is noted as a pseudogene. The CDR3 is made up of 14 amino acids. DNA of the CDR3: TGCACCAGCAGCCAAGATCTTAAGCTCTACGAGCAGTACTTC. This gives the protein CTSSQDLKLYEQYF.

Written as DNA, the CDR3 is TGTGCCAGCATTCTCACCAGGGGGCCCAAACACACCATATATTTT. As protein: CASILTRGPKHTIYF. The chain uses TRBV2 and TRBJ1-3, with TRBD1 identical over 8 bases. This CDR3 region has 15 residues. Germline V lookup: CDR1 SNHLY, CDR2 FYNNEI. V trimming: 7 bases; J trimming: 8 bases; junction bases outside the gene matches: 13.